These 32 T cell receptor beta chains originate from one sample sequenced in a study of shared clonotypes between healthy human individuals. Repertoires were generated with immunoSEQ multiplex PCR, while TCRdb's copy carries only in-frame clones and drops some. The table includes roughly 2 million clones, 85% to 95% detected once. Sequenced material: naive CD4+ T cells sorted from blood. Specified subset: CD45RA+ positively selected. Receptors were obtained from a man between 18 and 35 years old in good health.

The V and J genes are TRBV19 and TRBJ2-3; TRBD2 aligns across 7 bases. Unmatched junction bases numbered 3, after V lost 6 bases and J lost 0 bases. This CDR3 comprises 14 residues. Looked up from germline, CDR1 is LNHDA and CDR2 is SQIVND (reference sequence). CDR3 amino acids: CASSPLASTDTQYF. The CDR3 DNA reads TGTGCCAGTAGCCCACTAGCGAGCACAGATACGCAGTATTTT.

The chain carries TRBV25-1 and TRBJ1-2; 7 nucleotides line up with TRBD1. J gave up 7 bases and V 4 bases, and 12 bases lay outside the gene matches. The CDR3 has 15 amino acids. CDR1 is MGHDK and CDR2 is SYGVNS in the germline V gene. The CDR3 region has the DNA TGTGCCAGCAGTGGAGGGGGCGCGATGAAGGGTGGCTACACCTTC. Protein sequence: CASSGGGAMKGGYTF.

The rearrangement uses TRBV10-3 and TRBJ1-6; D remains ambiguous. This CDR3 has 13 amino acids. Germline V gene data show CDR1 as ENHRY and CDR2 as SYGVKD. V gave up 7 bases and J gave up 14 bases, with 18 bases separating them. In nucleotides, the CDR3 is TGTGCCATCAAACCGGATGCACCTTCGGCCCTCCACTTT. This codes for CAIKPDAPSALHF.

This clone came up once. The rearrangement joins TRBV18 to TRBJ2-2, with D perhaps matching TRBD2 (7 bases). Germline values: CDR1 KGHSH, CDR2 LQKENI. Trimming cost V 8 bases and J 6 bases, with 10 bases left between them. The CDR3 length is 12 residues. The CDR3 DNA reads TGTGCCAGCGGCGGGGGCCCCGGGGAGCTGTTTTTT. This encodes CASGGGPGELFF.

This chain joins TRBV27 and TRBJ2-3; TRBD1 matches at 7 bases. V gave up 3 bases and J gave up 1 base; unmatched junction bases: 10. Germline assignment: CDR1 MNHEY and CDR2 SMNVEV (reference sequence). The CDR3 length is 17 residues. The CDR3 sequence: CASSFSFWDRGTDTQYF. Written as DNA, the CDR3 is TGTGCCAGCAGTTTTTCTTTTTGGGACAGAGGCACAGATACGCAGTATTTT.

This chain joins TRBV21-1 and TRBJ2-7. TRBV21-1 is tagged as a pseudogene. The CDR3 has 11 residues. The CDR3 reads CASSKRPEQYF. The CDR3 bases are TGTGCCAGCAGCAAACGCCCCGAGCAGTACTTC.

The gene calls are TRBV30 and TRBJ2-5, with D perhaps TRBD1 (6 bases). Germline V gene sequence: CDR1 GTSNPN, CDR2 SVGIG (reference sequence). V was shortened by 2 bases and J by 4 bases, with 14 bases between the two germline ends. This CDR3 spans 14 amino acids. Here the CDR3 DNA reads TGTGCCTGGAGTCCGACAGGCTGGGGAGAGACCCAGTACTTC. Amino acid sequence: CAWSPTGWGETQYF.

The rearrangement uses TRBV4-1 and TRBJ2-7, with D possibly TRBD1 on 6 matching bases. CDR3 size: 16 residues. Trimming shortened V by 4 bases and J by 0 bases, and 16 bases separated the two germline ends. Germline V CDR1 and CDR2: MGHRA, YSYEKL. The CDR3 is CASSRLQGPNSYEQYF. CDR3 DNA sequence: TGCGCCAGCAGCCGCCTCCAGGGGCCTAACTCCTACGAGCAGTACTTC.

The chain couples TRBV27 to TRBJ2-7; D is tentatively TRBD1 or TRBD2 (5 bases each). V lost 11 bases and J lost 1, with 21 bases in between. This CDR3 is 15 amino acids long. Germline V gene data show CDR1 as MNHEY and CDR2 as SMNVEV (reference sequence). The CDR3 region is CASAPSGTPSYEQYF. The CDR3, as DNA: TGTGCCTCCGCCCCATCAGGGACCCCTTCCTACGAGCAGTACTTC.

V is TRBV6-1 and J is TRBJ2-2; perhaps TRBD1 as D (5 bases). This CDR3 has 15 amino acids. The V gene's germline CDR1 is MNHNS and CDR2 SASEGT. The V gene lost 4 bases and the J gene lost 2 bases, with 11 bases spanning the gap. CDR3 nucleotides: TGTGCCAGCAGTGTAAAGGGGCGCAACACCGGGGAGCTGTTTTTT. This translates into CASSVKGRNTGELFF.

The gene calls are TRBV2 and TRBJ2-7; the match to TRBD1 covers 9 bases. There are 12 residues in the CDR3. The germline V gene encodes CDR1 SNHLY and CDR2 FYNNEI. With V trimmed by 10 bases and J by 2 bases, 3 bases remained unmatched. The CDR3, as DNA: TGTGCCATTGGGACAGGGACCTACGAGCAGTACTTC. Residues: CAIGTGTYEQYF.

The chain combines TRBV6-5 with TRBJ2-1, with 9 nucleotides matching TRBD1. The germline gives CDR1 MNHEY, CDR2 SVGAGI. The CDR3 totals 16 residues. The ends lost 4 bases at V and 6 bases at J; junction bases unmatched: 10. The CDR3 protein is CASSSTGTGSGNEQFF. In DNA form, the CDR3 reads TGTGCCAGCAGTTCAACCGGGACAGGGTCAGGCAATGAGCAGTTCTTC.

The CDR3 loop is CASSDRAQPQHF. The CDR3 DNA is TGTGCCAGCAGTGACAGGGCTCAGCCCCAGCATTTT. The chain couples TRBV6-1 to TRBJ1-5; tentative D call: TRBD1 (5 bases). Germline V gene lookup returns CDR1 MNHNS and CDR2 SASEGT. The V gene lost 3 bases and the J gene lost 6 bases, with 6 bases spanning the gap. This CDR3 is 12 amino acids long.

The V and J genes are TRBV28 and TRBJ1-6; the D gene is possibly TRBD1 (6 bases). The V gene lost 10 bases and the J gene lost 4 bases, with 20 bases spanning the gap. This CDR3 is built from 16 residues. Germline V gives CDR1 MDHEN, CDR2 SYDVKM. CDR3 amino acids: CATLLRGARYNSPLHF. In nucleotides, the CDR3 is TGTGCCACCCTGCTACGGGGGGCGCGATATAATTCACCCCTCCACTTT.

The V and J genes are TRBV2 and TRBJ1-6, with TRBD1 matching over 8 bases. V lost 7 bases and J lost 8; bases outside the gene matches: 7. Germline CDR1 and CDR2: SNHLY and FYNNEI. This CDR3 is 14 amino acids long. The CDR3 bases are TGTGCCAGCACGAGACAGGGGTTCGATTCACCCCTCCACTTT. As protein: CASTRQGFDSPLHF.

J is TRBJ2-1 and V is TRBV5-1; 15 bases align to TRBD2. V gave up 1 base and J gave up 9 bases; unmatched junction bases: 2. In germline, CDR1 is SGHRS, CDR2 YFSETQ. This CDR3 is 15 amino acids long. CDR3 sequence reads: CASSLLGLAGGEQFF. The DNA of the CDR3 is TGCGCCAGCAGCTTGCTGGGACTAGCGGGAGGTGAGCAGTTCTTC.

This sequence joins TRBV10-2 and TRBJ2-5; D is undetermined. The CDR3 has 14 residues. Trimming cost V 2 bases and J 2 bases, with 9 bases left between them. Per the germline V gene, CDR1 is WSHSY and CDR2 is SAAADI. The CDR3, as DNA: TGCGCCAGCAGTGAGGGCGCGCTTCAAGAGACCCAGTACTTC. Protein sequence: CASSEGALQETQYF.

This rearrangement joins TRBV15 to TRBJ2-7, with TRBD1 identical over 10 bases. The CDR3 has 18 residues. V lost 0 bases and J lost 4; bases outside the gene matches: 12. Germline V gene lookup returns CDR1 LNHNV and CDR2 YYDKDF (reference sequence). CDR3 loop: CATSRDRPTGTGAYEQYF. CDR3 in DNA: TGTGCCACCAGCAGAGATCGCCCCACCGGGACAGGGGCTTACGAGCAGTACTTC.

Turning to this clone: The sample holds other DNA sequences that translate to the same CDR3. V is TRBV5-1 and J is TRBJ2-4; D unresolved. Germline V lookup: CDR1 SGHRS, CDR2 YFSETQ. This CDR3 has 15 amino acids. With 4 bases removed from V and 1 base from J, the gap between germline ends came to 12 bases. The CDR3 loop reads CASSPLAGAKNIQYF. For the CDR3, the DNA is TGCGCCAGCAGCCCCCTGGCCGGGGCCAAAAACATTCAGTACTTC.

CDR3 region: CASSQSEGKYGYTF. CDR3 DNA sequence: TGTGCCAGCAGCCAATCAGAGGGGAAGTATGGCTACACCTTC. The chain has TRBV16 and TRBJ1-2; possibly TRBD1 for D (5 bases). Trimming shortened V by 0 bases and J by 5 bases, and 10 bases separated the two germline ends. CDR1 and CDR2 (germline): KGHSY, FQNENV. This CDR3 is built from 14 residues.

The chain employs TRBV2 and TRBJ2-2, with D uncertain. Germline V lookup: CDR1 SNHLY, CDR2 FYNNEI. The CDR3 runs to 13 residues. Trimming removed 6 bases at V and 2 bases at J, with 7 bases between. As DNA, the CDR3 is TGTGCCAGCAGGGCGACCAACACCGGGGAGCTGTTTTTT. It specifies CASRATNTGELFF.

Details on this clone: At one end, the junction sequence differs from germline, possibly due to a read error. The chain recombines TRBV7-7 with TRBJ2-2, with D perhaps TRBD2 (5 bases). Looked up from germline, CDR1 is SSHAT and CDR2 is FNYEAQ (reference sequence). This CDR3 is 12 amino acids long. The DNA of the CDR3 is TGTGCTAGCAGCCCGGGGTCCCGGGAGCTGTTTTTT. Residues: CASSPGSRELFF. Drawing the rest from reference TRBV7-7 and TRBJ2-2, the complete variable domain is GAGVSQSPRYKVTKRGQDVTLRCDPISSHATLYWYQQALGQGPEFLTYFNYEAQPDKSGLPSDRFSAERPEGSISTLTIQRTEQRDSAMYRCASSPGSRELFFGEGSRLTVL.

CDR3 amino acids: CASSLVERIHYEQYF. The CDR3 DNA is TGTGCCAGCAGCTTAGTGGAAAGGATACATTACGAGCAGTACTTC. The rearrangement links TRBV7-2 to TRBJ2-7; unclear D gene. Trimming removed 1 base at V and 4 bases at J, with 14 bases between. This CDR3 has 15 residues. Germline V gene sequence: CDR1 SGHTA, CDR2 FQGNSA. Complete variable domain (other parts from reference TRBV7-2 and TRBJ2-7): GAGVSQSPSNKVTEKGKDVELRCDPISGHTALYWYRQSLGQGLEFLIYFQGNSAPDKSGLPSDRFSAERTGGSVSTLTIQRTQQEDSAVYLCASSLVERIHYEQYFGPGTRLTVT.

V gene TRBV5-1 combines with J gene TRBJ1-1; no reliable D call. Trimming removed 7 bases at V and 1 base at J, with 8 bases between. The germline V gene has CDR1 SGHRS and CDR2 YFSETQ. The CDR3 loop spans 12 amino acids. This chain's CDR3 is CASAAGNTEAFF. The DNA for the CDR3 is TGCGCCAGCGCTGCGGGGAACACTGAAGCTTTCTTT.

The rearrangement links TRBV5-4 to TRBJ2-1, with D possibly TRBD2 on 5 matching bases. Trimming pared 1 base from V and 10 bases from J, leaving 12 bases between. The germline CDR1 and CDR2 sequences are SGHNT and YYREEE (reference sequence). The CDR3 runs to 13 residues. CDR3 residues: CASSLRESREQFF. The CDR3 nucleotides are TGTGCCAGCAGCTTGAGGGAGTCACGGGAGCAGTTCTTC.

This chain links TRBV21-1 with TRBJ2-7; TRBD2 is the table's D call and was not checked against the DNA. TRBV21-1 is a pseudogene locus. CDR3 length: 15 amino acids. For the CDR3, the DNA is TGTGCCAGCAGCAAATTGGGACTAGCGTACTACGAGCAGTACTTC. Protein product: CASSKLGLAYYEQYF.

The chain has TRBV29-1 and TRBJ2-7, with 10 bases that match TRBD2. Trimming took 7 bases from V and 0 from J; bases not matched to a gene: 0. The CDR3 runs to 12 residues. The germline gives CDR1 SQVTM, CDR2 ANQGSEA. The CDR3 spells CSGLAGSYEQYF. As DNA, the CDR3 is TGCAGCGGACTAGCGGGCTCCTACGAGCAGTACTTC.

The chain combines TRBV9 with TRBJ2-3; D might be TRBD2 (6 bases). Trimming took 0 bases from V and 2 from J, leaving 13 bases between them. The CDR3 consists of 16 residues. Germline loops: CDR1 SGDLS, CDR2 YYNGEE. The CDR3 here is CASSVATGGFTDTQYF. DNA for the CDR3: TGTGCCAGCAGCGTAGCTACTGGGGGGTTCACAGATACGCAGTATTTT.

V is TRBV5-1 and J is TRBJ1-3; D gene uncertain. The CDR3 consists of 15 residues. CDR1 and CDR2 from the germline V gene are SGHRS and YFSETQ. V gave up 1 base and J gave up 0 bases, with 8 bases separating them. CDR3: CASSLSKSSGNTIYF. The CDR3 DNA is TGCGCCAGCAGCTTGTCGAAGAGCTCTGGAAACACCATATATTTT.

V is TRBV15 and J is TRBJ1-6; D is unresolved. V shed 5 bases and J shed 4 bases, with 12 bases lying between them. The CDR3 length is 15 residues. The germline V gene has CDR1 LNHNV and CDR2 YYDKDF (reference sequence). CDR3 DNA: TGTGCCACCAGCTTTAACGGGGATTATAATTCACCCCTCCACTTT. Translating it yields CATSFNGDYNSPLHF.

The chain combines TRBV2 with TRBJ1-2; possible D gene TRBD1, 5 bases. Germline CDR1 SNHLY, CDR2 FYNNEI. Trimming removed 8 bases at V and 4 bases at J, with 14 bases between. There are 13 residues in the CDR3. CDR3: CASAEGGGYGYTF. The CDR3 coding sequence is TGTGCCAGCGCGGAGGGTGGGGGCTATGGCTACACCTTC.

This clone was detected only once. The gene calls are TRBV6-5 and TRBJ1-2; D might be TRBD1 (5 bases). CDR1 and CDR2 (germline): MNHEY, SVGAGI. This CDR3 has 15 amino acids. V was clipped by 4 bases and J by 2 bases, with 14 bases between them. The CDR3 is CASSSPGTPNYGYTF. CDR3 DNA: TGTGCCAGCAGTTCACCCGGGACGCCCAACTATGGCTACACCTTC.